One and the same sample provided the 10 T cell receptor beta chains below, sequenced in a study of T cells after yellow fever vaccination. Via MiXCR, TCRdb re-called the 5' RACE reads, giving one row per CDR3 protein. The sample includes about 220,000 distinct CDR3 sequences, 3.2% of them seen just once. The specimen comprised CD4+ T cells sorted from PBMCs, sampled 10 days after the yellow fever booster vaccination. All receptors derive from a man between 18 and 29 years old who received the YFV17D yellow fever vaccine.

This clonotype was seen at least ten times. This chain joins TRBV12-3 or TRBV12-4 and TRBJ2-5; maybe TRBD1 (6 bases). The CDR3 covers 15 residues. The V and J ends lost 6 bases and 5 bases respectively, with 19 bases between them. For the CDR3, the DNA is TGTGCCAGCAGCGTTGGACAGTCGGTACAGGAGACCCAGTACTTC. Protein sequence: CASSVGQSVQETQYF.

This clonotype was seen ten or more times. The chain employs TRBV7-2 and TRBJ2-6, with unresolved D. Germline V lookup: CDR1 SGHTA, CDR2 FQGNSA. The CDR3 runs to 15 residues. Trimming removed 1 base at V and 1 base at J, with 5 bases between. The DNA for the CDR3 is TGTGCCAGCAGCTTAGAGGTTTCTGGGGCCAACGTCCTGACTTTC. Translated, it gives CASSLEVSGANVLTF.

This clonotype was seen more than once but under ten times. The CDR3 region has the DNA TGCGCCAGCAGTCCTCCCGGACAGGGAAATGACTATGGCTACACCTTC. Encoded protein: CASSPPGQGNDYGYTF. The chain has TRBV23-1 and TRBJ1-2; TRBD1 agrees at 8 bases. TRBV23-1 is classed as an ORF, of uncertain function. The CDR3 sequence is 16 residues long. V lost 4 bases to trimming and J lost 3 bases; unmatched junction nucleotides: 10.

The table lists this clonotype with a few counts. The J gene is TRBJ2-1, the V gene TRBV7-6; 7 nucleotides agree with TRBD1. The ends lost 8 bases at V and 7 bases at J; junction bases unmatched: 5. The CDR3 extends over 12 amino acids. Germline V gene sequence: CDR1 SGHVS, CDR2 FNYEAQ. The CDR3 is CASGSRGNEQFF. The DNA of the CDR3 is TGTGCCAGCGGCAGCAGGGGGAATGAGCAGTTCTTC.

The V gene is TRBV20-1, the J gene TRBJ1-2; D uncertain. V gave up 3 bases and J gave up 2 bases, with 7 bases separating them. The CDR3 extends over 12 amino acids. Germline V CDR1 and CDR2: DFQATT, SNEGSKA (reference sequence). CDR3 sequence (DNA): TGCAGTGCTAGCTACCGGAACTATGGCTACACCTTC. This gives the protein CSASYRNYGYTF.

This rearrangement joins TRBV11-3 to TRBJ2-1; 8 positions match TRBD2. V shed 3 bases, J shed 8 bases, and the junction held 6 bases outside the gene matches. Germline CDR1 SGHNT, CDR2 YENEEA. The CDR3 extends over 14 amino acids. Written as DNA, the CDR3 is TGTGCCAGCAGCTTCTCCGGGACTAGTTATGAGCAGTTCTTC. It yields the protein CASSFSGTSYEQFF. The variable domain in full, with the rest retrieved from reference TRBV11-3 and TRBJ2-1, is EAGVVQSPRYKIIEKKQPVAFWCNPISGHNTLYWYLQNLGQGPELLIRYENEEAVDDSQLPKDRFSAERLKGVDSTLKIQPAELGDSAVYLCASSFSGTSYEQFFGPGTRLTVL.

This clonotype was seen ten or more times. The chain employs TRBV7-8 and TRBJ1-2, with a possible D match to TRBD1 (6 bases). The CDR3 totals 15 residues. Germline CDR1 and CDR2: SGHVS and FQNEAQ. The V gene lost 3 bases and the J gene lost 8 bases, with 19 bases spanning the gap. As DNA, the CDR3 is TGTGCCAGCAGCTTGCGTCGGGGGCCCTCGGGGGGCTACACCTTC. This encodes CASSLRRGPSGGYTF.

The chain couples TRBV7-6 to TRBJ1-5; the D is unclear. V was shortened by 1 base and J by 5 bases, with 9 bases between the two germline ends. CDR1 is SGHVS and CDR2 is FNYEAQ in the germline V gene. The CDR3 spans 14 residues. CDR3 DNA: TGTGCCAGCAGCTTAGTTTTCGTGGATCAGCCCCAGCATTTT. Residues: CASSLVFVDQPQHF.

At least ten counts were recorded for this clonotype. This chain connects TRBV7-9 to TRBJ2-1; weak D call: TRBD1 (5 bases). Trimming removed 5 bases at V and 3 bases at J, with 17 bases between. Germline assignment: CDR1 SEHNR and CDR2 FQNEAQ (reference sequence). This CDR3 has 16 residues. The chain's CDR3 is CASSTGPTGNYNEQFF. In DNA form, the CDR3 reads TGTGCCAGCAGCACCGGACCAACAGGCAACTACAATGAGCAGTTCTTC.

This clonotype was detected ten times or more. CDR3 loop: CASSHLADPYEQYF. In nucleotides, the CDR3 is TGTGCCAGCTCACATTTAGCGGATCCCTACGAGCAGTACTTC. The V gene is TRBV18, the J gene TRBJ2-7; D is possibly TRBD2 (6 bases). Germline CDR1 KGHSH, CDR2 LQKENI. The V end was cut by 4 bases, the J end by 2 bases, with 12 bases between. This CDR3 region has 14 residues. Full variable domain (missing parts from reference TRBV18 and TRBJ2-7): NAGVMQNPRHLVRRRGQEARLRCSPMKGHSHVYWYRQLPEEGLKFMVYLQKENIIDESGMPKERFSAEFPKEGPSILRIQQVVRGDSAAYFCASSHLADPYEQYFGPGTRLTVT.